Listed below are T cell receptor beta chains from one sample, sequenced in a study of cytomegalovirus exposure and HLA in healthy donors. TCRdb's copy holds only in-frame clones and misses some; the assay was immunoSEQ multiplex PCR. The repertoire holds fewer than 120,000 clones, with approximately 80% as singletons. The sequencing sample was made of PBMCs. These receptors came from a man aged 25 to 45 in good health and CMV-seropositive. The CDR3 runs from the conserved cysteine through the conserved F or W. D genes are given only for firm matches. Only some rows state a clone size, as once, few, many or a class for expanded clones.

J gene: TRBJ1-2; D gene: NA; V gene: TRBV2; clone size: few; CDR3 protein: CASSRDRDTPSRYTF; CDR3 DNA: TGTGCCAGCAGCCGGGACCGGGACACCCCTTCCCGCTACACCTTC
J gene: TRBJ2-7; D gene: TRBD1; V gene: TRBV6-5; clone size: NA; CDR3 protein: CAGGTGTWGYEQYF; CDR3 DNA: TGTGCCGGGGGGACAGGGACTTGGGGGTACGAGCAGTACTTC
J gene: TRBJ2-7; D gene: TRBD1; V gene: TRBV10-1; clone size: once; CDR3 protein: CASSIGTEPYEQYF; CDR3 DNA: TGCGCCAGCAGCATAGGGACAGAGCCCTACGAGCAGTACTTC
J gene: TRBJ1-5; D gene: NA; V gene: TRBV4-1; clone size: NA; CDR3 protein: CASSLRSVRQHLRSNQPQHF; CDR3 DNA: TGCGCCAGCAGCTTAAGAAGCGTGCGGCAGCACCTTAGAAGCAATCAGCCCCAGCATTTT
J gene: TRBJ1-1; D gene: TRBD1; V gene: TRBV10-1; clone size: NA; CDR3 protein: CASSERDRGPEAFF; CDR3 DNA: TGCGCCAGCAGTGAAAGGGACAGGGGTCCCGAAGCTTTCTTT
J gene: TRBJ2-1; D gene: TRBD2; V gene: TRBV5-5; clone size: NA; CDR3 protein: CASSQGLAGAYNEQFF; CDR3 DNA: TGTGCCAGCAGCCAAGGACTAGCGGGGGCCTACAATGAGCAGTTCTTC
J gene: TRBJ1-2; D gene: NA; V gene: TRBV29-1; clone size: NA; CDR3 protein: CSVGGPLNGGYTF; CDR3 DNA: TGCAGCGTGGGAGGGCCTCTAAACGGTGGCTACACCTTC
J gene: TRBJ2-3; D gene: NA; V gene: TRBV5-1; clone size: NA; CDR3 protein: CASSLGTGTTDTQYF; CDR3 DNA: TGCGCCAGCAGCTTGGGAACAGGCACCACAGATACGCAGTATTTT
J gene: TRBJ2-3; D gene: NA; V gene: TRBV7-3; clone size: NA; CDR3 protein: CASSLALISDTQYF; CDR3 DNA: TGTGCCAGCAGCCTGGCCCTTATTTCAGATACGCAGTATTTT
J gene: TRBJ1-6; D gene: NA; V gene: TRBV7-2; clone size: NA; CDR3 protein: CASSLERVSPLHF; CDR3 DNA: TGTGCCAGCAGCTTAGAGAGGGTTTCACCCCTCCACTTT
J gene: TRBJ1-2; D gene: NA; V gene: TRBV5-6; clone size: NA; CDR3 protein: CASSVPGGAHGYTF; CDR3 DNA: TGTGCCAGCAGCGTCCCCGGGGGGGCCCATGGCTACACCTTC
J gene: TRBJ1-1; D gene: TRBD1; V gene: TRBV7-3; clone size: few; CDR3 protein: CASRDTGGAGYTEAFF; CDR3 DNA: TGTGCCAGCAGGGACACAGGGGGCGCAGGATACACTGAAGCTTTCTTT
J gene: TRBJ1-6; D gene: TRBD1; V gene: TRBV25-1; clone size: NA; CDR3 protein: CASSGGQGWNSPLHF; CDR3 DNA: TGTGCCAGCAGTGGAGGACAGGGGTGGAATTCACCCCTCCACTTT
J gene: TRBJ2-1; D gene: NA; V gene: TRBV6-5; clone size: NA; CDR3 protein: CASSYTSGSSYNEQFF; CDR3 DNA: TGTGCCAGCAGTTACACCTCAGGGTCTTCCTACAATGAGCAGTTCTTC
J gene: TRBJ1-2; D gene: NA; V gene: TRBV7-9; clone size: NA; CDR3 protein: CASSSNPGIQTNYGYTF; CDR3 DNA: TGTGCCAGCAGCTCCAACCCTGGTATACAGACCAACTATGGCTACACCTTC
J gene: TRBJ2-3; D gene: NA; V gene: TRBV11-2; clone size: few; CDR3 protein: CASSLVFPGTDTQYF; CDR3 DNA: TGTGCCAGCAGCTTAGTTTTTCCGGGGACAGATACGCAGTATTTT
J gene: TRBJ1-1; D gene: NA; V gene: TRBV18; clone size: many; CDR3 protein: CASSPPTSDTYAFF; CDR3 DNA: TGTGCCAGCTCACCTCCCACCTCGGACACGTACGCTTTCTTT
J gene: TRBJ1-3; D gene: TRBD1; V gene: TRBV27; clone size: NA; CDR3 protein: CASRGTGRNTIYF; CDR3 DNA: TGTGCCAGCAGAGGGACAGGGAGGAACACCATATATTTT
J gene: TRBJ2-7; D gene: NA; V gene: TRBV11-3; clone size: NA; CDR3 protein: CASSLQGSYEQYF; CDR3 DNA: TGTGCCAGCAGCTTACAGGGGTCCTACGAGCAGTACTTC
J gene: TRBJ2-7; D gene: NA; V gene: TRBV2; clone size: NA; CDR3 protein: CASSSQGRPYEQYF; CDR3 DNA: TGTGCCAGCAGTTCCCAGGGGCGCCCTTACGAGCAGTACTTC
J gene: TRBJ2-3; D gene: TRBD1; V gene: TRBV11-2; clone size: NA; CDR3 protein: CASSLAGTGLLISTDTQYF; CDR3 DNA: TGTGCCAGCAGCTTAGCAGGGACAGGGCTCCTTATTAGCACAGATACGCAGTATTTT
J gene: TRBJ2-3; D gene: TRBD2; V gene: TRBV15; clone size: NA; CDR3 protein: CATSVSGGARTDTQYF; CDR3 DNA: TGTGCCACCAGCGTTAGCGGGGGGGCTCGCACAGATACGCAGTATTTT
J gene: TRBJ1-6; D gene: TRBD1; V gene: TRBV7-2; clone size: NA; CDR3 protein: CASSLTGQGSSPLHF; CDR3 DNA: TGTGCCAGCAGCCTAACCGGACAGGGGAGTTCACCCCTCCACTTT
J gene: TRBJ2-7; D gene: NA; V gene: TRBV18; clone size: NA; CDR3 protein: CASSRGQSENEQYF; CDR3 DNA: TGTGCCAGCTCACGAGGACAATCGGAAAACGAGCAGTACTTC
J gene: TRBJ1-3; D gene: NA; V gene: TRBV25-1; clone size: NA; CDR3 protein: CASSDRGNTIYF; CDR3 DNA: TGTGCCAGCAGTGACAGGGGAAACACCATATATTTT
J gene: TRBJ2-7; D gene: NA; V gene: TRBV7-2; clone size: NA; CDR3 protein: CASSQIWQGLNYEQYF; CDR3 DNA: TGTGCCAGCAGCCAAATCTGGCAGGGGCTGAACTACGAGCAGTACTTC
J gene: TRBJ2-1; D gene: TRBD1; V gene: TRBV5-6; clone size: NA; CDR3 protein: CASSYRRQGFDNEQFF; CDR3 DNA: TGTGCCAGCAGCTACAGACGACAGGGGTTTGACAATGAGCAGTTCTTC
J gene: TRBJ1-1; D gene: NA; V gene: TRBV5-8; clone size: NA; CDR3 protein: CASSYGWGGSTEAFF; CDR3 DNA: TGTGCCAGCAGCTATGGGTGGGGGGGGAGCACTGAAGCTTTCTTT
J gene: TRBJ2-7; D gene: TRBD2; V gene: TRBV6-6; clone size: once; CDR3 protein: CASRGLAGGSSYEQYF; CDR3 DNA: TGTGCCAGCAGGGGACTAGCGGGGGGGAGCTCCTACGAGCAGTACTTC
J gene: TRBJ1-4; D gene: NA; V gene: TRBV2; clone size: NA; CDR3 protein: CASSSYRAGNEKLFF; CDR3 DNA: TGTGCCAGCAGTTCTTACAGGGCCGGAAATGAAAAACTGTTTTTT
J gene: TRBJ2-2; D gene: NA; V gene: TRBV6-4; clone size: NA; CDR3 protein: CASSDGGGTNTGELFF; CDR3 DNA: TGTGCCAGCAGTGACGGTGGGGGGACGAACACCGGGGAGCTGTTTTTT
J gene: TRBJ2-7; D gene: NA; V gene: TRBV10-3; clone size: NA; CDR3 protein: CAISDNRVAYEQYF; CDR3 DNA: TGTGCCATCAGTGACAACAGGGTCGCCTACGAGCAGTACTTC
J gene: TRBJ2-3; D gene: TRBD1; V gene: TRBV7-6; clone size: NA; CDR3 protein: CASSLGTGDLRGTPTDTQYF; CDR3 DNA: TGTGCCAGCAGCTTAGGGACAGGGGACTTGCGGGGGACACCCACAGATACGCAGTATTTT
J gene: TRBJ2-1; D gene: TRBD2; V gene: TRBV10-1; clone size: NA; CDR3 protein: CASSLSGGPQDNEQFF; CDR3 DNA: TGCGCCAGCAGTCTTAGCGGGGGGCCTCAAGACAATGAGCAGTTCTTC
J gene: TRBJ1-2; D gene: TRBD1; V gene: TRBV6-5; clone size: few; CDR3 protein: CASSYSGTGNYGYTF; CDR3 DNA: TGTGCCAGCAGTTACTCGGGGACAGGGAACTATGGCTACACCTTC
J gene: TRBJ1-1; D gene: NA; V gene: TRBV10-2; clone size: few; CDR3 protein: CASSEYGDINTEAFF; CDR3 DNA: TGCGCCAGCAGTGAGTATGGGGACATAAACACTGAAGCTTTCTTT
J gene: TRBJ2-5; D gene: NA; V gene: TRBV19; clone size: once; CDR3 protein: CASSQHWGGETQYF; CDR3 DNA: TGTGCCAGTAGCCAGCATTGGGGGGGCGAGACCCAGTACTTC
J gene: TRBJ1-5; D gene: NA; V gene: TRBV5-7; clone size: NA; CDR3 protein: CASSLFAGKGQPQHF; CDR3 DNA: TGTGCCAGCAGCTTGTTTGCGGGGAAAGGTCAGCCCCAGCATTTT
J gene: TRBJ2-1; D gene: TRBD2; V gene: TRBV29-1; clone size: NA; CDR3 protein: CSVEGASGGDSYNEQFF; CDR3 DNA: TGCAGCGTTGAGGGGGCTAGCGGGGGGGACTCCTACAATGAGCAGTTCTTC
J gene: TRBJ1-4; D gene: NA; V gene: TRBV30; clone size: once; CDR3 protein: CAWSELGSELFF; CDR3 DNA: TGTGCCTGGAGTGAGCTCGGGTCGGAACTGTTTTTT
J gene: TRBJ2-1; D gene: TRBD1; V gene: TRBV2; clone size: NA; CDR3 protein: CAGTGTGAHEQFF; CDR3 DNA: TGTGCCGGAACCGGGACAGGGGCGCATGAGCAGTTCTTC
J gene: TRBJ2-7; D gene: NA; V gene: TRBV4-3; clone size: NA; CDR3 protein: CASSQDWTQYEQYF; CDR3 DNA: TGCGCCAGCAGCCAAGATTGGACACAATACGAGCAGTACTTC
J gene: TRBJ2-5; D gene: TRBD2; V gene: TRBV4-3; clone size: few; CDR3 protein: CASSRTTGTSEETQYF; CDR3 DNA: TGCGCCAGCAGTCGAACTACCGGGACTAGCGAAGAGACCCAGTACTTC
J gene: TRBJ2-7; D gene: TRBD1; V gene: TRBV11-1; clone size: NA; CDR3 protein: CASSLPRTGASEQYF; CDR3 DNA: TGTGCCAGCAGCCTTCCCCGGACAGGGGCAAGCGAGCAGTACTTC
J gene: TRBJ1-5; D gene: NA; V gene: TRBV21-1; clone size: NA; CDR3 protein: CASSKYRKDREGNQPQHF; CDR3 DNA: TGTGCCAGCAGCAAATATCGTAAGGACAGGGAGGGCAATCAGCCCCAGCATTTT
J gene: TRBJ1-2; D gene: NA; V gene: TRBV27; clone size: NA; CDR3 protein: CASSLGLHYGYTF; CDR3 DNA: TGTGCCAGCAGTCTCGGACTGCACTATGGCTACACCTTC
J gene: TRBJ2-7; D gene: NA; V gene: TRBV27; clone size: NA; CDR3 protein: CASSLIAGEQYF; CDR3 DNA: TGTGCCAGCAGTTTAATTGCGGGCGAGCAGTACTTC
J gene: TRBJ1-1; D gene: NA; V gene: TRBV11-3; clone size: once; CDR3 protein: CASSPYSNTEAFF; CDR3 DNA: TGTGCCAGCAGCCCCTACTCAAACACTGAAGCTTTCTTT
J gene: TRBJ2-3; D gene: TRBD2; V gene: TRBV7-9; clone size: NA; CDR3 protein: CASSVLGPGGPGDTQYF; CDR3 DNA: TGTGCCAGCAGCGTACTCGGTCCGGGGGGGCCCGGAGATACGCAGTATTTT
J gene: TRBJ2-5; D gene: NA; V gene: TRBV6-5; clone size: NA; CDR3 protein: CASSLGGDREETQYF; CDR3 DNA: TGTGCCAGCAGTTTGGGAGGCGACAGGGAAGAGACCCAGTACTTC
J gene: TRBJ1-3; D gene: TRBD1; V gene: TRBV4-3; clone size: NA; CDR3 protein: CASSQDRGAGNTIYF; CDR3 DNA: TGCGCCAGCAGCCAAGACAGGGGGGCTGGAAACACCATATATTTT
J gene: TRBJ1-1; D gene: NA; V gene: TRBV7-9; clone size: NA; CDR3 protein: CASSSFRGTNTEAFF; CDR3 DNA: TGTGCCAGCAGCTCGTTCAGGGGCACGAACACTGAAGCTTTCTTT
J gene: TRBJ1-1; D gene: NA; V gene: TRBV18; clone size: NA; CDR3 protein: CASSGGTEAFF; CDR3 DNA: TGTGCCAGCTCCGGGGGAACTGAAGCTTTCTTT
J gene: TRBJ2-6; D gene: NA; V gene: TRBV5-8; clone size: NA; CDR3 protein: CAQSRGFSGANVLTF; CDR3 DNA: TGTGCCCAGAGCAGGGGCTTCTCTGGGGCCAACGTCCTGACTTTC
J gene: TRBJ2-6; D gene: TRBD1; V gene: TRBV18; clone size: NA; CDR3 protein: CASSDRGASSGANVLTF; CDR3 DNA: TGTGCCAGCTCAGACAGGGGCGCGAGCTCTGGGGCCAACGTCCTGACTTTC
J gene: TRBJ2-2; D gene: TRBD2; V gene: TRBV6-5; clone size: NA; CDR3 protein: CASKTSGGYTGELFF; CDR3 DNA: TGTGCCAGTAAAACTAGCGGAGGATACACCGGGGAGCTGTTTTTT
J gene: TRBJ2-5; D gene: TRBD2; V gene: TRBV6-5; clone size: NA; CDR3 protein: CASSRVAGRQETQYF; CDR3 DNA: TGTGCCAGCAGCCGAGTAGCGGGTCGACAAGAGACCCAGTACTTC
J gene: TRBJ1-4; D gene: NA; V gene: TRBV30; clone size: NA; CDR3 protein: CAWSSYPSLATNEKLFF; CDR3 DNA: TGTGCCTGGAGTTCATATCCTTCACTCGCAACTAATGAAAAACTGTTTTTT
J gene: TRBJ2-1; D gene: NA; V gene: TRBV14; clone size: NA; CDR3 protein: CASSQGNREINEQFF; CDR3 DNA: TGTGCCAGCAGCCAAGGTAATAGAGAAATCAATGAGCAGTTCTTC
J gene: TRBJ1-2; D gene: NA; V gene: TRBV5-6; clone size: NA; CDR3 protein: CASSLAGQVYGYTF; CDR3 DNA: TGTGCCAGCAGCTTGGCGGGACAAGTCTATGGCTACACCTTC